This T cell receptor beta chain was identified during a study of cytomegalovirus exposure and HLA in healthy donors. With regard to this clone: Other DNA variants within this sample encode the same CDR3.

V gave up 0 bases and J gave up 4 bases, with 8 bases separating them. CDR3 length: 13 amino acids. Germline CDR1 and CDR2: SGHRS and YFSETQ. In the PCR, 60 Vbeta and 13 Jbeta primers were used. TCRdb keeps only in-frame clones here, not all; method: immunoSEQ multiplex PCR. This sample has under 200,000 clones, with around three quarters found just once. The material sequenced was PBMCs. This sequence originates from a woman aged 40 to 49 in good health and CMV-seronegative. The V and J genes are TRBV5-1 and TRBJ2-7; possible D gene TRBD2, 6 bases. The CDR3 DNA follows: TGCGCCAGCAGCTTGGGGGCGGGGTACGAGCAGTACTTC. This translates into CASSLGAGYEQYF.